One sample yielded the 19 T cell receptor beta chains listed below, sequenced in a study of cytomegalovirus exposure and HLA in healthy donors. Some clones are missing from TCRdb's copy, which holds only in-frame ones; the method was immunoSEQ multiplex PCR. The sample lists 120,000 to 150,000 clones, approximately 90% occurring once. The sample comprised PBMCs. These TCRs come from a young man in good health and CMV-seropositive.

The J gene is TRBJ1-1, the V gene TRBV6-5, with D unresolved. Per the germline V gene, CDR1 is MNHEY and CDR2 is SVGAGI. The V end was cut by 0 bases, the J end by 4 bases, with 15 bases between. This CDR3 has 16 amino acids. As DNA, the CDR3 is TGTGCCAGCAGTTACTCTCGGAGGGCGCGTACCACTGAAGCTTTCTTT. It specifies CASSYSRRARTTEAFF.

The chain carries TRBV27 and TRBJ2-7; 11 positions match TRBD2. Germline CDR1 and CDR2: MNHEY and SMNVEV (reference sequence). The CDR3 is 16 residues long. The trim removed 5 bases at V and 2 bases at J, leaving 8 bases unmatched. This CDR3 reads CASSPKGLAATYEQYF. The CDR3 nucleotides read TGTGCCAGCAGTCCCAAGGGACTAGCGGCGACCTACGAGCAGTACTTC.

The V and J genes are TRBV27 and TRBJ1-5; 7 positions agree with TRBD1. After removal of 7 bases from V and 6 bases from J, the junction contained 9 bases not matched to a gene. The germline V gene has CDR1 MNHEY and CDR2 SMNVEV (reference sequence). The CDR3 runs to 14 residues. The CDR3 DNA is TGTGCCAGCAAGCGCAGGGGGTTTAGTCAGCCCCAGCATTTT. As protein: CASKRRGFSQPQHF.

This clone appeared once. This chain connects TRBV7-2 to TRBJ2-2; 12 positions agree with TRBD1. The J segment lost 7 bases and the V segment lost 11 bases, leaving 8 bases of the junction unmatched. CDR1 and CDR2 (germline): SGHTA, FQGNSA. The CDR3 runs to 14 residues. CDR3 nucleotide sequence: TGTGCCGCGGTGGGACAGGGGGCAATCGGGGAGCTGTTTTTT. Translation gives CAAVGQGAIGELFF.

The rearrangement links TRBV13 to TRBJ2-2, with TRBD1 matching 8 bases. The germline V gene has CDR1 PRHDT and CDR2 FYEKMQ (reference sequence). Unmatched junction bases numbered 12, after V lost 6 bases and J lost 6 bases. The CDR3 consists of 16 residues. DNA of the CDR3: TGTGCCAGCAGTTCGCTTCGAGGACAGGGAGCCGGGGAGCTGTTTTTT. Residues: CASSSLRGQGAGELFF.

The V call is TRBV5-6, the J call TRBJ1-4, with D unclear. From germline, CDR1 is SGHDT and CDR2 YYEEEE. CDR3 length: 14 amino acids. V gave up 0 bases and J gave up 2 bases, with 5 bases separating them. DNA of the CDR3: TGTGCCAGCAGCTTGGTGTCTACTAATGAAAAACTGTTTTTT. Amino acids: CASSLVSTNEKLFF.

V gene TRBV6-6 combines with J gene TRBJ2-7; 11 bases align to TRBD2. Trimming cost V 7 bases and J 4 bases; bases outside gene matches: 6. The length of the CDR3 is 14 residues. The germline V gene encodes CDR1 MNHNY and CDR2 SVGAGI (reference sequence). The CDR3 loop reads CASTLTSGSYEQYF. Here the CDR3 DNA reads TGTGCCAGCACCCTTACTAGCGGGAGTTACGAGCAGTACTTC.

V and J are TRBV30 and TRBJ2-5, with 7 positions matching TRBD1. The CDR3 spans 12 residues. Germline assignment: CDR1 GTSNPN and CDR2 SVGIG (reference sequence). Germline trimming cut 1 base from V and 5 bases from J; bases unmatched to any gene: 1. CDR3 coding DNA: TGTGCCTGGAGTGGACAGGGTGAGACCCAGTACTTC. Translating it yields CAWSGQGETQYF.

This clone was seen only once. The chain couples TRBV28 to TRBJ1-6; D unclear. The germline V gene encodes CDR1 MDHEN and CDR2 SYDVKM. The CDR3 consists of 15 residues. Trimming took off 3 bases at V and 3 bases at J, with 9 bases between the two ends. The CDR3 bases are TGTGCCAGCAGTTTGGCGGATAGCTATAATTCACCCCTCCACTTT. Its translation is CASSLADSYNSPLHF.

The rearrangement joins TRBV11-2 to TRBJ2-5, with TRBD1 matching over 7 bases. This CDR3 is built from 13 residues. Losses at the gene ends were 6 bases for V and 5 bases for J; bases not matched to a gene: 6. Germline CDR1 is SGHAT and CDR2 is FQNNGV. The CDR3 loop reads CASRKTGKETQYF. In DNA form, the CDR3 reads TGTGCCAGCAGAAAGACAGGGAAGGAGACCCAGTACTTC.

Points on this clone: Likely a read error: the CDR3 ends without its conserved phenylalanine or tryptophan. Because the CDR3's place on the DNA is in doubt, the DNA is left out and the CDR3 is given as listed by TCRdb. The chain links TRBV2 to TRBJ1-4; the table's TRBD1 call for D was not verified on the DNA. From germline, CDR1 is SNHLY and CDR2 FYNNEI. The CDR3 totals 11 residues, both ends included. This CDR3 is CASSEDRGSLI.

The V gene is TRBV25-1, the J gene TRBJ1-5, with D perhaps TRBD1 (6 bases). V was pared by 4 bases and J by 2 bases, with 12 bases between. Per germline, CDR1 MGHDK and CDR2 SYGVNS. The CDR3 has 15 residues. In DNA form, the CDR3 reads TGTGCCAGCAGTGCACAGGGAAAGGGCAATCAGCCCCAGCATTTT. Translated: CASSAQGKGNQPQHF.

The chain is built from TRBV30 and TRBJ2-7, with TRBD1 as a possible D gene (5 bases). V was cut by 2 bases and J by 1 base, with 9 bases left in between. The germline gives CDR1 GTSNPN, CDR2 SVGIG (reference sequence). This CDR3 contains 13 residues. The DNA for the CDR3 is TGTGCCTGGAGTATGACAGATTCCTACGAGCAGTACTTC. Its translation is CAWSMTDSYEQYF.

The V call is TRBV6-6, the J call TRBJ2-3; no clear D. Per the germline V gene, CDR1 is MNHNY and CDR2 is SVGAGI (reference sequence). The germline V and J ends were trimmed by 2 bases and 6 bases, with 6 bases remaining between them. This CDR3 comprises 12 residues. CDR3 protein: CASSYPLDTQYF. CDR3 in DNA: TGTGCCAGCAGTTACCCCCTCGATACGCAGTATTTT.

The V gene is TRBV10-3, the J gene TRBJ1-1; D possibly corresponds to TRBD1 (6 bases). The CDR3 extends over 15 amino acids. Germline V lookup: CDR1 ENHRY, CDR2 SYGVKD. The V end lost 7 bases, the J end lost 1 base, and 16 bases lay between the germline ends. In nucleotides, the CDR3 is TGTGCCATCAAAGGGGTAGACAGGTCGAACACTGAAGCTTTCTTT. Its translation is CAIKGVDRSNTEAFF.

Turning to this clone: Other DNA sequences in the same sample also yield this CDR3. The J gene is TRBJ2-7, the V gene TRBV5-4; D gene ambiguous. V lost 0 bases to trimming and J lost 2 bases, with 9 bases between them. Germline V gives CDR1 SGHNT, CDR2 YYREEE (reference sequence). The length of the CDR3 is 14 residues. The CDR3 nucleotides are TGTGCCAGCAGCTTGGCCGGCGGAACCTACGAGCAGTACTTC. Its translation is CASSLAGGTYEQYF.

The chain carries TRBV21-1 and TRBJ2-7; the D segment call TRBD1 is taken from the table without a DNA check. TRBV21-1 is shown as a pseudogene. The CDR3 covers 15 residues. The CDR3 spells CASIRTDSLSYEQYF. The CDR3 nucleotides read TGTGCCAGCATCAGGACGGACAGCCTCTCCTACGAGCAGTACTTC.

This chain links TRBV7-9 with TRBJ2-7, with D perhaps matching TRBD2 (5 bases). This CDR3 spans 14 amino acids. Germline V CDR1 and CDR2: SEHNR, FQNEAQ (reference sequence). V was cut by 5 bases and J by 0 bases, with 11 bases left in between. The CDR3 region has the DNA TGTGCCAGCAGCCCGACTACCCTCTCCTACGAGCAGTACTTC. As protein: CASSPTTLSYEQYF. Together with reference TRBV7-9 and TRBJ2-7, the CDR3 gives the full variable domain: DTGVSQNPRHKITKRGQNVTFRCDPISEHNRLYWYRQTLGQGPEFLTYFQNEAQLEKSRLLSDRFSAERPKGSFSTLEIQRTEQGDSAMYLCASSPTTLSYEQYFGPGTRLTVT.

The rearrangement uses TRBV10-3 and TRBJ2-2; D is ambiguous. CDR1 is ENHRY, CDR2 SYGVKD, per germline. The CDR3 consists of 13 residues. V lost 2 bases, J lost 3 bases, and 4 bases lay in between. The DNA of the CDR3 is TGTGCCATCAGTGAGCGGGACACCGGGGAGCTGTTTTTT. Translating it yields CAISERDTGELFF.